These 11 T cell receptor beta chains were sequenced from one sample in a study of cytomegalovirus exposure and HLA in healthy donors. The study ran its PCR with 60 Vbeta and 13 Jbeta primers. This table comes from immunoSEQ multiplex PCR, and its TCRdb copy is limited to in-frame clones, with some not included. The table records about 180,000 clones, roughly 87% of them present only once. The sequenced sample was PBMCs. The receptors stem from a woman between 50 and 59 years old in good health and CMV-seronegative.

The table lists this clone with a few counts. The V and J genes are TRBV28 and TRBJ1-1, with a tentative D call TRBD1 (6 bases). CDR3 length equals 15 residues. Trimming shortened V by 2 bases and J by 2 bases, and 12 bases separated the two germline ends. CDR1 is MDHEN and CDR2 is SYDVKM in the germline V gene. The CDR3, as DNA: TGTGCCAGCAGTTTACAGGGGATCTTCAACACTGAAGCTTTCTTT. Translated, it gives CASSLQGIFNTEAFF.

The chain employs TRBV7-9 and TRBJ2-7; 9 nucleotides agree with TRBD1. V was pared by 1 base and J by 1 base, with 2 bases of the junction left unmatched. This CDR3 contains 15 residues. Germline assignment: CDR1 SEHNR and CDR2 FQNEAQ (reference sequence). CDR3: CASSLEGQGSYEQYF. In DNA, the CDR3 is TGTGCCAGCAGCTTAGAGGGACAGGGTTCCTACGAGCAGTACTTC.

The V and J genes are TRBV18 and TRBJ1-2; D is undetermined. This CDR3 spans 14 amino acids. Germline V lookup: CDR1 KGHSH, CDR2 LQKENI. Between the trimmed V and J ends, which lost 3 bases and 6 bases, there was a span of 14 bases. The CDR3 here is CASSPTMVDNGYTF. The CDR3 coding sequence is TGTGCCAGCTCACCCACTATGGTGGATAATGGCTACACCTTC.

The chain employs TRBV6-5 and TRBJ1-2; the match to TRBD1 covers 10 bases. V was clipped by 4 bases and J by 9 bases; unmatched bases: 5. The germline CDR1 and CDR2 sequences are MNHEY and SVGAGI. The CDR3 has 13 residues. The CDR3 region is CASSSGQGFRYTF. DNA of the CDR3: TGTGCCAGCAGTTCGGGACAGGGGTTTCGCTACACCTTC.

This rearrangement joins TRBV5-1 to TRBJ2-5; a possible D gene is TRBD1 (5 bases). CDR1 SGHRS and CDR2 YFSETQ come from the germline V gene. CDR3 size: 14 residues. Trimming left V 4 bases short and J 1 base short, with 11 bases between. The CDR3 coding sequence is TGCGCCAGCAGCATAGGCCAGGGCCAAGAGACCCAGTACTTC. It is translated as CASSIGQGQETQYF.

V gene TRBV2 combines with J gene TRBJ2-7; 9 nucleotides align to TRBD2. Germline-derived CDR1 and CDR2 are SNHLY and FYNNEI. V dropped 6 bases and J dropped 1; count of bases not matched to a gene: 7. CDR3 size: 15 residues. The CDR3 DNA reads TGTGCCAGCAGGGCCGGGACTAGCCCTTCCTACGAGCAGTACTTC. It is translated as CASRAGTSPSYEQYF.

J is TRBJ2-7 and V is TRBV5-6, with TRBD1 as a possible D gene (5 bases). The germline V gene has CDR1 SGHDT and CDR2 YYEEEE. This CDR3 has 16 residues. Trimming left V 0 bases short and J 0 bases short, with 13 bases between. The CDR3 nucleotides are TGTGCCAGCAGCTTGGGACAGCTCCTAATCTCCTACGAGCAGTACTTC. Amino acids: CASSLGQLLISYEQYF.

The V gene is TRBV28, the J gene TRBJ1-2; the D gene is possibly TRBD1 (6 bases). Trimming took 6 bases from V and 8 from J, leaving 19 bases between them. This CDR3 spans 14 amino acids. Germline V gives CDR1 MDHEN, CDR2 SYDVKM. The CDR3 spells CASSLAEQGQGYTF. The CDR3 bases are TGTGCCAGCAGCCTCGCCGAGCAGGGGCAAGGCTACACCTTC.

For the CDR3, the DNA is TGTGCCAGCAGCCCTAGTAGAACGAACACTGAAGCTTTCTTT. Translated: CASSPSRTNTEAFF. V usage is TRBV5-4 and J usage is TRBJ1-1; D is unresolved. The CDR3 runs to 14 residues. Germline lookup yields CDR1 SGHNT and CDR2 YYREEE (reference sequence). The V and J ends lost 4 bases and 1 base respectively, with 11 bases between them.

The CDR3 DNA reads as TGCGCCAGCAGGGCCGGGACAGGGAACAACGAGCAGTACTTC. Translation gives CASRAGTGNNEQYF. The chain joins TRBV5-1 to TRBJ2-5; 9 bases match TRBD1. The last part of the DNA fits TRBJ2-7 better; the J call may be wrong. Germline CDR1 and CDR2: SGHRS and YFSETQ. The CDR3 sequence is 14 residues long.

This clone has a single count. CDR3: CASSLTGESYGYTF. CDR3 in DNA: TGTGCCAGCAGCTTGACAGGGGAGTCCTATGGCTACACCTTC. This sequence joins TRBV28 and TRBJ1-2, with TRBD1 identical over 8 bases. The V segment lost 6 bases and the J segment 4 bases; nucleotides outside the gene matches: 7. This CDR3 is 14 amino acids long. Germline V gene data show CDR1 as MDHEN and CDR2 as SYDVKM.